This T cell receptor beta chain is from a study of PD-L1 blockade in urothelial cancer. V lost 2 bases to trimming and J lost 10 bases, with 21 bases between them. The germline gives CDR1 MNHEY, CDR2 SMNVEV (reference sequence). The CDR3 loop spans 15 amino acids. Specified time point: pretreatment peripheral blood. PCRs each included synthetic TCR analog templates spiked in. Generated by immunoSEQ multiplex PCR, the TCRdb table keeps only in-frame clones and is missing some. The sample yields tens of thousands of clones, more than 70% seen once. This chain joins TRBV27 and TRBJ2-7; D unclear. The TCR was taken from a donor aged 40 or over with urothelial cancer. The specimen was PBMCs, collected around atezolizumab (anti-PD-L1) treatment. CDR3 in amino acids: CASSLVGGHVGEQYF. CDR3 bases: TGTGCCAGCAGTTTAGTCGGCGGCCACGTTGGTGAACAGTACTTC.